This T cell receptor beta chain was identified during a study of blood T cell repertoires in COVID-19. As for the study in general: There were acute and convalescent COVID-19 samples, and they came from the United States, Italy and Spain. T cells, B-cell-depleted T cells, or PBMCs supplied cDNA or gDNA.

CDR1 is LNHNV, CDR2 YYDKDF, per germline (reference sequence). This CDR3 contains 15 residues. V was pared by 6 bases and J by 5 bases, with 20 bases between. The sample holds a few counts of this clone. As processed by the authors: Amplifying reference gene primers gave estimates of nucleated cell counts. The repertoire was sequenced with immunoSEQ multiplex PCR; TCRdb's copy has only in-frame clones and lacks some. The V and J calls and clone size come from that table; D and trimming were worked out from the DNA. The table lists a few hundred thousand clones, 86% of them singletons. The sample comprised peripheral blood. The chain links TRBV15 to TRBJ2-7; a possible D gene is TRBD2 (6 bases). This receptor was taken from a woman aged 25-40 years with active or convalescent COVID-19. The CDR3 nucleotides read TGTGCCACCAGGAAACGCGGCGGGGACCCCCACGAGCAGTACTTC. It yields the protein CATRKRGGDPHEQYF.